This T cell receptor (beta chain) was identified during a study of T-cell memory formation after mild COVID-19. After 5'RACE with constant-segment primers, TCR alpha and TCR beta cDNA libraries carrying sample barcodes and UMIs were obtained. TCRdb reprocessed the 5' RACE reads via MiXCR and lists one record per CDR3 protein. The repertoire holds 100,000 to 150,000 distinct CDR3 sequences, with approximately 5.9% as singletons. Findings of the study overall: What remained unconfirmed was the SARS-CoV-2 specificity of second-wave clones peaking on day 37.

Notes on this clonotype: No antigen is known for it.

The V gene end was trimmed by 0 bases and the J gene end by 4 bases; junction bases not matched to a gene: 5. The V gene's germline CDR1 is SEHNR and CDR2 FQNEAQ (reference sequence). This CDR3 region has 16 residues. The clonotype comes from an adult woman who had mild COVID-19 (a few samples of this study predate the infection). Cell type and time point are not known. The source material was PBMCs or a T cell subset sorted from them (not recorded which). V gene TRBV7-9 combines with J gene TRBJ2-7; 11 positions match TRBD1. In DNA, the CDR3 is TGTGCCAGCAGCTTAGCCTCGGGACAGGGGGTTTACGAGCAGTACTTC. Protein: CASSLASGQGVYEQYF.